The rows below give T cell receptor beta chains drawn from one sample of a study of cytomegalovirus exposure and HLA in healthy donors. Generated by immunoSEQ multiplex PCR, the TCRdb table keeps only in-frame clones and is missing some. The sample totals about 72,000 clones. The sequenced material came from PBMCs. The receptors come from a man between 40 and 49 years old in good health and CMV-seronegative. CDR3s include the opening cysteine and the closing phenylalanine or tryptophan. D genes are given only for firm matches. A clone size is listed for some rows: how often the clone was seen (once, few, many), or a class if it is expanded.

CDR3 DNA | CDR3 protein | D gene | J gene | clone size | V gene
TGTGCCAGCAGCTTACAGGGGGCCGCCTACGAGCAGTACTTC | CASSLQGAAYEQYF | TRBD1 | TRBJ2-7 | NA | TRBV7-9
TGTGCCAGCAGCTTAGGACAGCTAGCTAACTATGGCTACACCTTC | CASSLGQLANYGYTF | NA | TRBJ1-2 | medium-sized | TRBV7-2
TGTGCCAGCAGCTCTGCGGGACAGTTTTCGAGACAGCCCCAGCATTTT | CASSSAGQFSRQPQHF | TRBD1 | TRBJ1-5 | NA | TRBV5-6
TGTGCCTGGAGGGCCGAGAGGGGGGCCAACGTCCTGACTTTC | CAWRAERGANVLTF | NA | TRBJ2-6 | NA | TRBV30
TGTGCCAGCAGCCCTCCCGACAGGGTGAACTATGGCTACACCTTC | CASSPPDRVNYGYTF | TRBD1 | TRBJ1-2 | NA | TRBV7-8
TGTGCCAGCAGTCCGGGGATCCATGAGCAGTTCTTC | CASSPGIHEQFF | NA | TRBJ2-1 | NA | TRBV6-1
TGTGCCAGCAGTTTGAATTTTCCGAGGGGGCCCGGAGCTTTCTTT | CASSLNFPRGPGAFF | TRBD1 | TRBJ1-1 | NA | TRBV28
TGTGCCAGCGGAGACTCAGGGTACGCCGCCTCACCCCTCCACTTT | CASGDSGYAASPLHF | NA | TRBJ1-6 | NA | TRBV27
TGTGCCAGTAGCAGGGGCAGTGCGGGAGCCCTCAATCAGCCCCAGCATTTT | CASSRGSAGALNQPQHF | NA | TRBJ1-5 | NA | TRBV19
TGCGCCATTCTGTCGGACAACTACGAGCAGTACTTC | CAILSDNYEQYF | NA | TRBJ2-7 | NA | TRBV10-2
TGTGCCAGTAGTCCACTTAATGCCGGGGAGCTGTTTTTT | CASSPLNAGELFF | NA | TRBJ2-2 | NA | TRBV19
TGTGCCATTTCGGACCAGGGGGGAAGCACAGATACGCAGTATTTT | CAISDQGGSTDTQYF | NA | TRBJ2-3 | NA | TRBV25-1
TGTGCCAGCTCACCAAAAAGGGGCGCGTCCCCCTACGAGCAGTACTTC | CASSPKRGASPYEQYF | NA | TRBJ2-7 | NA | TRBV18
TGTGCCTGGAGTACGCGACAGTTTAACGAGCAGTACTTC | CAWSTRQFNEQYF | NA | TRBJ2-7 | NA | TRBV30
TGTGCCAGTAGATCACAGGGGGGGACTGAAGCTTTCTTT | CASRSQGGTEAFF | TRBD1 | TRBJ1-1 | NA | TRBV19
TGTGCCACCAGCAGAGGGACAGGGATGATAAGCAATCAGCCCCAGCATTTT | CATSRGTGMISNQPQHF | TRBD1 | TRBJ1-5 | NA | TRBV15
TGTGCCAGCAGCGTAGGGGCGGGGGGGTACAATGAGCAGTTCTTC | CASSVGAGGYNEQFF | TRBD2 | TRBJ2-1 | NA | TRBV9
TGTGCCAGCGCCTCAGAGATAGCGGGGGCGGAGACCCAGTACTTC | CASASEIAGAETQYF | TRBD2 | TRBJ2-5 | NA | TRBV6-1
TGTGCCAGCAGTTTAGCGGCAGGGGTTCACTTC | CASSLAAGVHF | NA | TRBJ2-7 | NA | TRBV28
TGTGCCAGTAGTCTCCGGGACACTGAAGCTTTCTTT | CASSLRDTEAFF | NA | TRBJ1-1 | NA | TRBV19
TGTGCCAGCAGACCCCCGGGAGGGAACACTGAAGCTTTCTTT | CASRPPGGNTEAFF | NA | TRBJ1-1 | NA | TRBV6-5
TGTGCCAGCAGCGTTCCGGCCCAGGCAGCGGTCCAAGAGACCCAGTACTTC | CASSVPAQAAVQETQYF | NA | TRBJ2-5 | NA | TRBV7-9
TGTGCCAGCAGCGTAGTGTCCGGGGAGCAGTTCTTC | CASSVVSGEQFF | NA | TRBJ2-1 | NA | TRBV9
TGTGCCAGCAGTTACATAGGGGCGCACTACGAGCAGTACTTC | CASSYIGAHYEQYF | NA | TRBJ2-7 | NA | TRBV6-6
TGTGCCAGCAGCTTAGACGGGACACCCTATCAAGAGACCCAGTACTTC | CASSLDGTPYQETQYF | NA | TRBJ2-5 | NA | TRBV7-2
TGTGCCAGCAGCTCATTCGGACAGGGAGGGGGAGATACTGAAGCTTTCTTT | CASSSFGQGGGDTEAFF | TRBD1 | TRBJ1-1 | NA | TRBV7-9
TGTGCCTGGAGTAACAGGGGGAACGGCTACACCTTC | CAWSNRGNGYTF | TRBD1 | TRBJ1-2 | NA | TRBV30
TGTGCCTGGAGCCACTCAGGGGGCTCCGGTGGCTACACCTTC | CAWSHSGGSGGYTF | TRBD1 | TRBJ1-2 | NA | TRBV30
TGTGCCTGGAGTGTGTTTCAGGGGTCCGAGCAGTACTTC | CAWSVFQGSEQYF | NA | TRBJ2-7 | NA | TRBV30
TGTGCCAGCAGTCCGCGAAGGGAGGTCTCTGGAAACACCATATATTTT | CASSPRREVSGNTIYF | NA | TRBJ1-3 | NA | TRBV11-3
TGTGCCTGGAGCGAACTAGATACGCAGTATTTT | CAWSELDTQYF | NA | TRBJ2-3 | NA | TRBV30
TGTGCCAGCAGGAGCGGGACACCTGCCTACGAGCAGTACTTC | CASRSGTPAYEQYF | NA | TRBJ2-7 | NA | TRBV6-1
TGTGCCAGCAGGGGAGGGACAGGGTCCCATCAGCCCCAGCATTTT | CASRGGTGSHQPQHF | TRBD1 | TRBJ1-5 | NA | TRBV2